The 22 T cell receptor beta chains in this list originate from one sample, sequenced in a study of metastatic and nonmetastatic thyroid tumors. Not a single patient had been given any form of treatment at any point before undergoing thyroid surgery. TCRdb reprocessed the PCR reads via MiXCR. The table lists roughly 98,000 clones, approximately 15% of them singletons. Sequenced input: blood. All receptors derive from a female donor with papillary thyroid cancer or a benign thyroid nodule (not recorded which). Some clones in this sample may be carry-over from other donors' samples.

This clone was found many times. The gene calls are TRBV7-2 and TRBJ2-5; D may be TRBD2 (5 bases). Trimming stripped 2 bases from V and 1 base from J, with 8 bases between. The CDR3 is 14 residues long. Germline V lookup: CDR1 SGHTA, CDR2 FQGNSA. As DNA, the CDR3 is TGTGCCAGCAGCTTATCTGCGGGCCAAGAGACCCAGTACTTC. It yields the protein CASSLSAGQETQYF.

This clone was detected many times. The CDR3 sequence: CASSDLDGANYGYTF. In nucleotides, the CDR3 is TGTGCCAGCAGCGACCTGGACGGTGCTAACTATGGCTACACCTTC. The chain combines TRBV12-3 or TRBV12-4 with TRBJ1-2, with D unclear. The germline V and J ends were trimmed by 6 bases and 0 bases, with 14 bases remaining between them. The length of the CDR3 is 15 residues.

This clone was seen ten or more times. V gene TRBV2 combines with J gene TRBJ1-2; the match to TRBD1 covers 7 bases. The V and J ends lost 6 bases and 8 bases, in that order; junction bases with no gene match: 9. CDR1 is SNHLY and CDR2 is FYNNEI in the germline V gene. The CDR3 is 13 amino acids. CDR3 bases: TGTGCCAGCAGCCCCGACAGGGACGACGGCTACACCTTC. Translated: CASSPDRDDGYTF.

As concerns this clone: This CDR3 is missing its conserved last phenylalanine or tryptophan, likely due to a read error. CDR3 residues: CANSMHGSETQYL. In DNA, the CDR3 is TGTGCCAATAGTATGCACGGTTCGGAGACCCAGTACTTA. The chain uses TRBV19 and TRBJ2-5; D is uncertain. The CDR3 sequence is 13 residues long. Germline V gene data show CDR1 as LNHDA and CDR2 as SQIVND (reference sequence).

This clone has only a few counts. The sample carries other DNA sequences with the same CDR3. The V gene is TRBV9, the J gene TRBJ2-7, with 7 bases matching TRBD2. Germline trimming cut 2 bases from V and 7 bases from J; bases unmatched to any gene: 12. Germline CDR1 is SGDLS and CDR2 is YYNGEE. The CDR3 has 15 amino acids. CDR3 nucleotides: TGTGCCAGCAGCGTCATGGGCGGGGGAGCAGGGGAGCAGTACTTC. Its translation: CASSVMGGGAGEQYF. The full variable domain, its missing parts supplied by reference TRBV9 and TRBJ2-7, is DSGVTQTPKHLITATGQRVTLRCSPRSGDLSVYWYQQSLDQGLQFLIQYYNGEERAKGNILERFSAQQFPDLHSELNLSSLELGDSALYFCASSVMGGGAGEQYFGPGTRLTVT.

A note on this clone: A read error may be the cause here, since a much bigger clone is one base away. The sample has other DNA sequences that encode this CDR3 too. V usage is TRBV15 and J usage is TRBJ1-1; 7 positions match TRBD1. CDR1 and CDR2 (germline): LNHNV, YYDKDF (reference sequence). V was clipped by 5 bases and J by 2 bases; unmatched bases: 5. This CDR3 is built from 14 residues. The CDR3, as DNA: TGTGCCACCAGCGTAAGACAGGGTAACACTGAAGCTTTCTTT. It is translated as CATSVRQGNTEAFF. The full variable domain, rest sourced from reference TRBV15 and TRBJ1-1, is DAMVIQNPRYQVTQFGKPVTLSCSQTLNHNVMYWYQQKSSQAPKLLFHYYDKDFNNEADTPDNFQSRRPNTSFCFLDIRSPGLGDTAMYLCATSVRQGNTEAFFGQGTRLTVV.

The chain combines TRBV7-1 with TRBJ2-7, with TRBD2 matching 15 bases. TRBV7-1 is labeled an ORF, and its function is uncertain. This CDR3 comprises 20 residues. The trim removed 3 bases at V and 10 bases at J, leaving 22 bases unmatched. In nucleotides, the CDR3 is TGTGCCAGCAGCTCTCGGCCCGGACCGGGACTAGCGGGGGGTCTGTACTATCAGTACTTC. Translating gives CASSSRPGPGLAGGLYYQYF.

This clone was recorded a few times. A much larger clonotype is one base distant, so this may be a read error. Other DNA sequences in this specimen translate into the identical CDR3. The gene calls are TRBV15 and TRBJ1-1; D ambiguous. Germline CDR1 LNHNV, CDR2 YYDKDF (reference sequence). V was cut by 0 bases and J by 0 bases, with 11 bases left in between. The length of the CDR3 is 16 residues. This chain's CDR3 is CATSRDWGEMNTEAFF. CDR3 nucleotides: TGTGCCACCAGCAGAGACTGGGGAGAGATGAACACTGAAGCTTTCTTT.

About this clone itself: Since a much larger clone is just one base distant, this may be a read error. The chain uses TRBV11-2 and TRBJ2-1; TRBD2 matches 11 bases. The CDR3 is made up of 18 amino acids. V was pared by 2 bases and J by 9 bases, with 15 bases of the junction left unmatched. The germline V gene encodes CDR1 SGHAT and CDR2 FQNNGV. CDR3 sequence (DNA): TGTGCCAGCAGCTTATCCACACCTGGACTAGCGGGCGTCAGTGAGCAGTTCTTC. Amino acids: CASSLSTPGLAGVSEQFF. Complete variable domain (other parts from reference TRBV11-2 and TRBJ2-1): EAGVAQSPRYKIIEKRQSVAFWCNPISGHATLYWYQQILGQGPKLLIQFQNNGVVDDSQLPKDRFSAERLKGVDSTLKIQPAKLEDSAVYLCASSLSTPGLAGVSEQFFGPGTRLTVL.

This clone appeared many times. The chain is built from TRBV5-8 and TRBJ2-7, with D possibly matching TRBD2 (5 bases). The CDR3 runs 12 residues. Germline CDR1 and CDR2: SGHTS and YDEGEE. The V gene lost 1 base and the J gene lost 4 bases, with 6 bases spanning the gap. CDR3: CASSLRRYEQYF. Here the CDR3 DNA reads TGTGCCAGCAGCTTGCGGAGGTACGAGCAGTACTTC. The full variable domain, its missing parts supplied by reference TRBV5-8 and TRBJ2-7, is EAGVTQSPTHLIKTRGQQATLRCSPISGHTSVYWYQQALGLGLQFLLWYDEGEERNRGNFPPRFSGRQFPNYSSELNVNALELEDSALYLCASSLRRYEQYFGPGTRLTVT.

On this clone: A read error may be the cause here, since a much bigger clone is one base away. The chain couples TRBV20-1 to TRBJ1-5; TRBD1 matches at 8 bases. This CDR3 spans 15 amino acids. Unmatched junction bases numbered 13, after V lost 5 bases and J lost 7 bases. Germline V CDR1 and CDR2: DFQATT, SNEGSKA (reference sequence). The CDR3 nucleotides read TGCAGTGCTCCGGATACGGGACAGGAGGTGCAGCCCCAGCATTTT. This encodes CSAPDTGQEVQPQHF.

The chain is built from TRBV5-1 and TRBJ2-1; 8 nucleotides align to TRBD2. The CDR3 has 14 amino acids. Unmatched junction bases numbered 8, after V lost 4 bases and J lost 8 bases. Germline CDR1 and CDR2: SGHRS and YFSETQ. CDR3 DNA: TGCGCCAGCAGCCCCTCCAGCGGGAGTTATGAGCAGTTCTTC. As protein: CASSPSSGSYEQFF.

Details on this clone: A much larger clone differs by one base, so this may be a read error. The V call is TRBV4-2, the J call TRBJ2-7; no clear D gene. V was shortened by 1 base and J by 8 bases, with 15 bases between the two germline ends. Germline CDR1 reads LGHNA; CDR2 reads YNFKEQ. This CDR3 is 14 amino acids long. In DNA form, the CDR3 reads TGTGCCAGCAGCCAAGTCTATACTCCTACGCAGCAGTACTTC. Translating it yields CASSQVYTPTQQYF.

This clone was recorded a few times. A read error may account for a junction end that differs from germline. The genes are TRBV6-1 and TRBJ2-2, with D uncertain. The CDR3 runs 15 residues. The germline V gene encodes CDR1 MNHNS and CDR2 SASEGT. The CDR3: CSSSVVIANTGELFF. DNA for the CDR3: TGTTCCAGCAGTGTCGTGATCGCGAACACCGGGGAGCTGTTTTTT.

This clone has a handful of counts. One end of the junction is discordant with germline, which a read error may explain. The chain employs TRBV27 and TRBJ1-6, with 7 bases identical to TRBD1. Germline values: CDR1 MNHEY, CDR2 SMNVEV (reference sequence). The CDR3 extends over 15 amino acids. CDR3 sequence reads: CASRADTGVDSPLHF. The CDR3 coding sequence is TGTGCCAGCAGAGCGGACACAGGGGTAGATTCACCACTCCACTTT.

Many counts were recorded for this clone. The chain has TRBV20-1 and TRBJ2-1; 7 bases line up with TRBD2. The V and J ends lost 2 bases and 8 bases, in that order; junction bases with no gene match: 0. The CDR3 consists of 11 residues. Per the germline V gene, CDR1 is DFQATT and CDR2 is SNEGSKA (reference sequence). The CDR3 reads CSARTSDEQFF. The CDR3 nucleotides are TGCAGTGCTAGAACTAGCGATGAGCAGTTCTTC.

The chain uses TRBV28 and TRBJ1-5; possibly TRBD1 for D (6 bases). The CDR3 has 15 amino acids. Germline CDR1 MDHEN, CDR2 SYDVKM. The ends were cut back, 3 bases at V and 3 bases at J, with 12 bases in the middle. CDR3 DNA sequence: TGTGCCAGCAGTTTCCAGGGGAGGGACAATCAGCCCCAGCATTTT. It translates to CASSFQGRDNQPQHF.

This clone was seen repeatedly, ten times or more. The chain carries TRBV19 and TRBJ1-1; 8 nucleotides match TRBD1. J lost 2 bases, V lost 5 bases, and 13 bases had no gene match. Germline loops: CDR1 LNHDA, CDR2 SQIVND (reference sequence). The length of the CDR3 is 17 residues. In DNA form, the CDR3 reads TGTGCCAGTAGTCCAATCGGAAGAGGACAGGGAAACACTGAAGCTTTCTTT. It is translated as CASSPIGRGQGNTEAFF.

This clone was counted ten times or more. The chain has TRBV27 and TRBJ2-7; D is tentatively TRBD1 or TRBD2 (7 bases each). Germline V gene sequence: CDR1 MNHEY, CDR2 SMNVEV (reference sequence). Trimming took 4 bases from V and 6 from J, leaving 22 bases between them. The CDR3 covers 16 residues. CDR3 sequence reads: CASSSFNRGGGSEQYF. In DNA, the CDR3 is TGTGCCAGCAGTTCCTTTAACAGGGGAGGGGGGTCCGAGCAGTACTTC.

The sample holds many counts of this clone. V gene TRBV12-3 or TRBV12-4 combines with J gene TRBJ2-6; possible D gene TRBD1, 5 bases. CDR3 length: 15 amino acids. V dropped 6 bases and J dropped 0 bases, with 9 bases sitting between them. The CDR3 bases are TGTGCCAGCAGGATAACAGGCTCTGGGGCCAACGTCCTGACTTTC. Translated, it gives CASRITGSGANVLTF.

This clone occurred many times. The CDR3 loop reads CAWSVTISGNTIYF. The DNA of the CDR3 is TGTGCCTGGAGCGTAACCATCTCTGGAAACACCATATATTTT. This chain connects TRBV30 to TRBJ1-3; D ambiguous. The V and J ends lost 3 bases and 0 bases respectively, with 9 bases between them. CDR3 length: 14 amino acids. CDR1 is GTSNPN and CDR2 is SVGIG in the germline V gene (reference sequence).

This clone has ten or more counts. The chain employs TRBV20-1 and TRBJ2-3, with 9 bases that match TRBD1. This CDR3 spans 16 amino acids. J was trimmed by 5 bases and V by 3 bases; bases with no gene match: 12. Germline values: CDR1 DFQATT, CDR2 SNEGSKA (reference sequence). The CDR3, as DNA: TGCAGTGCTAGTGGGGGACAGGGTTTCCACAGAGATACGCAGTATTTT. This sequence encodes CSASGGQGFHRDTQYF.